A single sample gave rise to the 32 T cell receptor beta chains below, sequenced in a study of PD-1 blockade in mismatch repair-deficient tumors. The time point was: identical approximately nine-day culture without peptide (control). Their target antigens are unknown. The table came from immunoSEQ multiplex PCR; TCRdb's copy has only in-frame clones and leaves some out. The repertoire holds more than 13,000 clones, with approximately 84% as singletons. The starting material was cells cultured in vitro, obtained from a patient treated with pembrolizumab. The receptors were sampled from an adult with mismatch repair-deficient cancer.

The chain combines TRBV18 with TRBJ1-4; D not certain. V lost 3 bases, J lost 6 bases, and 11 bases lay in between. Germline loops: CDR1 KGHSH, CDR2 LQKENI. The CDR3 loop spans 14 amino acids. CDR3 DNA sequence: TGTGCCAGCTCACCCCAGACCGCGCATGAAAAACTGTTTTTT. This codes for CASSPQTAHEKLFF.

The chain uses TRBV9 and TRBJ2-1; possibly TRBD2 for D (5 bases). Germline-derived CDR1 and CDR2 are SGDLS and YYNGEE. Trimming stripped 7 bases from V and 0 bases from J, with 11 bases between. There are 14 residues in the CDR3. The CDR3 nucleotides read TGTGCCAGCGCCGAGCGGCCCTCCTACAATGAGCAGTTCTTC. This translates into CASAERPSYNEQFF. The full variable domain, its missing parts supplied by reference TRBV9 and TRBJ2-1, is DSGVTQTPKHLITATGQRVTLRCSPRSGDLSVYWYQQSLDQGLQFLIQYYNGEERAKGNILERFSAQQFPDLHSELNLSSLELGDSALYFCASAERPSYNEQFFGPGTRLTVL.

V gene TRBV6-1 combines with J gene TRBJ2-7; maybe TRBD2 (5 bases). Germline CDR1 is MNHNS and CDR2 is SASEGT. V was shortened by 6 bases and J by 5 bases, with 14 bases between the two germline ends. This CDR3 is built from 13 residues. CDR3 residues: CASRHGVVDEQYF. The CDR3 nucleotides are TGTGCCAGCAGGCACGGGGTAGTCGACGAGCAGTACTTC.

This chain connects TRBV5-1 to TRBJ2-1, with TRBD2 matching 7 bases. The CDR3 covers 15 residues. The junction had 2 bases not matched to a gene; V was cut back by 2 bases and J by 0 bases. Per germline, CDR1 SGHRS and CDR2 YFSETQ. In DNA form, the CDR3 reads TGCGCCAGCAGCTTTCCTAGCGGCTCCTACAATGAGCAGTTCTTC. Translation: CASSFPSGSYNEQFF.

This clone was observed a single time. CDR3 nucleotides: TGTGCCAGCAGTTTGCAGGGGTCCTATGGCTACACCTTC. It encodes CASSLQGSYGYTF. The chain combines TRBV27 with TRBJ1-2, with D possibly matching TRBD1 (6 bases). This CDR3 comprises 13 residues. Germline V gene data show CDR1 as MNHEY and CDR2 as SMNVEV (reference sequence). V lost 3 bases to trimming and J lost 4 bases, with 9 bases between them.

The CDR3 here is CASSSSLLNTGELFF. The DNA for the CDR3 is TGTGCCAGTAGTTCGAGCCTACTAAACACCGGGGAGCTGTTTTTT. The genes are TRBV19 and TRBJ2-2; D gene uncertain. The CDR3 sequence is 15 residues long. The germline gives CDR1 LNHDA, CDR2 SQIVND (reference sequence). The ends were cut back, 5 bases at V and 2 bases at J, with 12 bases in the middle. The full variable domain, rest sourced from reference TRBV19 and TRBJ2-2, is DGGITQSPKYLFRKEGQNVTLSCEQNLNHDAMYWYRQDPGQGLRLIYYSQIVNDFQKGDIAEGYSVSREKKESFPLTVTSAQKNPTAFYLCASSSSLLNTGELFFGEGSRLTVL.

The gene calls are TRBV6-1 and TRBJ1-4; 9 nucleotides align to TRBD1. CDR3 length: 15 residues. CDR1 and CDR2 from the germline V gene are MNHNS and SASEGT. V gave up 6 bases and J gave up 7 bases; unmatched junction bases: 9. In nucleotides, the CDR3 is TGTGCCAGCAGGCACCCGGGACAGGGAGCTGAAAAACTGTTTTTT. This codes for CASRHPGQGAEKLFF.

The table lists this clone with a few counts. The chain has TRBV9 and TRBJ1-2; 9 bases are a match to TRBD1. The CDR3 has 14 amino acids. Germline CDR1 SGDLS, CDR2 YYNGEE. V shed 5 bases, J shed 2 bases, and the junction held 4 bases outside the gene matches. CDR3: CASRGQGINYGYTF. As DNA, the CDR3 is TGTGCCAGCAGGGGACAGGGTATCAACTATGGCTACACCTTC.

The genes are TRBV7-8 and TRBJ1-1, with D maybe TRBD1 (5 bases). The CDR3 spans 13 residues. V was clipped by 4 bases and J by 0 bases, with 6 bases between them. Germline CDR1 is SGHVS and CDR2 is FQNEAQ. CDR3 region: CASSWGMNTEAFF. CDR3 nucleotides: TGTGCCAGCAGCTGGGGCATGAACACTGAAGCTTTCTTT.

This chain joins TRBV30 and TRBJ2-7; 8 nucleotides match TRBD1. Germline trimming cut 2 bases from V and 7 bases from J; bases unmatched to any gene: 7. Germline V gene lookup returns CDR1 GTSNPN and CDR2 SVGIG (reference sequence). The CDR3 consists of 13 residues. The CDR3 here is CAWSSDRVGEQYF. In DNA form, the CDR3 reads TGTGCCTGGAGTTCGGACAGGGTGGGTGAGCAGTACTTC. The whole variable domain, remainder taken from reference TRBV30 and TRBJ2-7, is SQTIHQWPATLVQPVGSPLSLECTVEGTSNPNLYWYRQAAGRGLQLLFYSVGIGQISSEVPQNLSASRPQDRQFILSSKKLLLSDSGFYLCAWSSDRVGEQYFGPGTRLTVT.

J is TRBJ1-2 and V is TRBV18; D gene unclear. V was cut by 4 bases and J by 0 bases, with 15 bases left in between. This CDR3 region has 16 residues. In germline, CDR1 is KGHSH, CDR2 LQKENI. CDR3 coding DNA: TGTGCCAGCTCACAAGGGCGGTTAGACGCTAACTATGGCTACACCTTC. This encodes CASSQGRLDANYGYTF.

The chain is built from TRBV5-4 and TRBJ2-7; no definite D call. V lost 2 bases and J 2 bases, leaving 8 bases between the germline ends. The CDR3 has 13 residues. The germline V gene has CDR1 SGHNT and CDR2 YYREEE (reference sequence). CDR3 residues: CASSLYEAYEQYF. DNA of the CDR3: TGTGCCAGCAGCTTATACGAAGCCTACGAGCAGTACTTC.

The V gene is TRBV14, the J gene TRBJ2-5; D gene uncertain. The CDR3 covers 13 residues. The germline V and J ends were trimmed by 1 base and 5 bases, with 8 bases remaining between them. The germline gives CDR1 SGHDN, CDR2 FVKESK. The CDR3 loop reads CASSQVNTETQYF. The CDR3 DNA follows: TGTGCCAGCAGCCAAGTAAATACGGAGACCCAGTACTTC.

This chain joins TRBV11-3 and TRBJ2-7, with TRBD1 matching over 9 bases. The germline V gene encodes CDR1 SGHNT and CDR2 YENEEA. V lost 8 bases and J lost 5; bases outside the gene matches: 4. The CDR3 covers 12 residues. CDR3 residues: CASRTGDNEQYF. CDR3 DNA: TGTGCCAGCCGGACAGGGGACAACGAGCAGTACTTC.

The rearrangement links TRBV5-4 to TRBJ1-2, with D perhaps TRBD1 (5 bases). CDR3 length equals 14 residues. Germline assignment: CDR1 SGHNT and CDR2 YYREEE (reference sequence). The V gene lost 5 bases and the J gene lost 1 base, with 12 bases spanning the gap. CDR3 in DNA: TGTGCCAGCAGACGACTCGACAGTAACTATGGCTACACCTTC. Encoded protein: CASRRLDSNYGYTF.

The chain uses TRBV2 and TRBJ1-1; D remains unclear. The germline gives CDR1 SNHLY, CDR2 FYNNEI. Trimming removed 1 base at V and 4 bases at J, with 7 bases between. This CDR3 contains 13 residues. This chain's CDR3 is CASSEESGTEAFF. CDR3 in DNA: TGTGCCAGCAGTGAAGAGTCGGGCACTGAAGCTTTCTTT.

The V and J genes are TRBV18 and TRBJ2-7; weak D call: TRBD2 (7 bases). Trimming took 5 bases from V and 3 from J, leaving 11 bases between them. There are 13 residues in the CDR3. CDR1 is KGHSH, CDR2 LQKENI, per germline. CDR3 DNA: TGTGCCAGCTCAAGCGGGACATACTACGAGCAGTACTTC. It translates to CASSSGTYYEQYF. The full variable domain, in which reference TRBV18 and TRBJ2-7 provide the parts outside the CDR3, is NAGVMQNPRHLVRRRGQEARLRCSPMKGHSHVYWYRQLPEEGLKFMVYLQKENIIDESGMPKERFSAEFPKEGPSILRIQQVVRGDSAAYFCASSSGTYYEQYFGPGTRLTVT.

This chain links TRBV5-1 with TRBJ2-2; 7 bases are a match to TRBD1. The CDR3 contains 16 residues. From germline, CDR1 is SGHRS and CDR2 YFSETQ. J gave up 6 bases and V 0 bases, and 8 bases lay outside the gene matches. CDR3 DNA sequence: TGCGCCAGCAGCTTGGCCCAGGGGGAAGGATCCGGGGAGCTGTTTTTT. This encodes CASSLAQGEGSGELFF.

The chain uses TRBV19 and TRBJ2-2, with 9 bases that match TRBD2. V shed 1 base and J 3 bases; nucleotides not matched to a gene: 6. The CDR3 sequence is 17 residues long. Germline values: CDR1 LNHDA, CDR2 SQIVND (reference sequence). The CDR3 here is CASSIGSSGSDTGELFF. The CDR3 bases are TGTGCCAGTAGTATAGGAAGTAGCGGGAGTGACACCGGGGAGCTGTTTTTT.

The rearrangement links TRBV7-3 to TRBJ2-3, with no clear D. Germline V gives CDR1 SGHTA, CDR2 FQGTGA. The CDR3 runs 13 residues. V lost 2 bases to trimming and J lost 2 bases, with 5 bases between them. CDR3 residues: CASSLGYTDTQYF. CDR3 nucleotides: TGTGCCAGCAGCTTAGGGTACACAGATACGCAGTATTTT.

The chain links TRBV27 to TRBJ1-1; maybe TRBD1 (6 bases). Germline CDR1 is MNHEY and CDR2 is SMNVEV (reference sequence). V lost 3 bases and J 1 base, leaving 15 bases between the germline ends. The CDR3 runs to 16 residues. The CDR3 spells CASSFWGAGSNTEAFF. In nucleotides, the CDR3 is TGTGCCAGCAGTTTTTGGGGGGCAGGATCGAACACTGAAGCTTTCTTT.

The rearrangement joins TRBV19 to TRBJ1-2, with 10 bases aligning to TRBD1. CDR1 and CDR2 from the germline V gene are LNHDA and SQIVND (reference sequence). With 3 bases clipped from V and 8 bases from J, the junction kept 3 bases outside the gene matches. The CDR3 runs to 13 residues. Here the CDR3 reads CASSIGTGAGYTF. CDR3 nucleotides: TGTGCCAGTAGTATTGGGACAGGGGCCGGCTACACCTTC. The whole variable domain, filled in from reference TRBV19 and TRBJ1-2, reads DGGITQSPKYLFRKEGQNVTLSCEQNLNHDAMYWYRQDPGQGLRLIYYSQIVNDFQKGDIAEGYSVSREKKESFPLTVTSAQKNPTAFYLCASSIGTGAGYTFGSGTRLTVV.

V is TRBV11-2 and J is TRBJ2-7, with 9 bases aligning to TRBD1. This CDR3 region has 16 residues. Germline V gene lookup returns CDR1 SGHAT and CDR2 FQNNGV. V dropped 6 bases and J dropped 1; count of bases not matched to a gene: 10. CDR3 region: CASSPNPGTGSYEQYF. CDR3 nucleotides: TGTGCCAGCAGTCCTAATCCCGGGACAGGGTCCTACGAGCAGTACTTC. Full variable domain (missing parts from reference TRBV11-2 and TRBJ2-7): EAGVAQSPRYKIIEKRQSVAFWCNPISGHATLYWYQQILGQGPKLLIQFQNNGVVDDSQLPKDRFSAERLKGVDSTLKIQPAKLEDSAVYLCASSPNPGTGSYEQYFGPGTRLTVT.

The chain is built from TRBV2 and TRBJ1-1; possibly TRBD1 for D (5 bases). Germline loops: CDR1 SNHLY, CDR2 FYNNEI. The CDR3 is 15 residues long. Trimming cost V 0 bases and J 4 bases, with 12 bases left between them. The DNA of the CDR3 is TGTGCCAGCAGTGAAGCGGGCGGGGGTAGCACTGAAGCTTTCTTT. It translates to CASSEAGGGSTEAFF.

This chain joins TRBV11-2 and TRBJ1-2; no definite D call. The V gene lost 7 bases and the J gene lost 2 bases, with 8 bases spanning the gap. CDR1 and CDR2 from the germline V gene are SGHAT and FQNNGV. This CDR3 is 12 amino acids long. DNA for the CDR3: TGTGCCAGCATGAGGGAGAACTATGGCTACACCTTC. As protein: CASMRENYGYTF.

The chain carries TRBV6-5 and TRBJ1-2; 9 bases line up with TRBD1. CDR1 and CDR2 (germline): MNHEY, SVGAGI. The trim removed 6 bases at V and 9 bases at J, leaving 8 bases unmatched. The CDR3 has 13 amino acids. The chain's CDR3 is CASRRDRGERYTF. CDR3 coding DNA: TGTGCCAGCAGGAGAGACAGGGGGGAACGCTACACCTTC.

The chain recombines TRBV5-1 with TRBJ2-6; the D is unclear. This CDR3 is built from 15 residues. V gave up 4 bases and J gave up 0 bases, with 8 bases separating them. Germline CDR1 is SGHRS and CDR2 is YFSETQ. DNA of the CDR3: TGCGCCAGCAGCCGCGAGGTCTCTGGGGCCAACGTCCTGACTTTC. Protein product: CASSREVSGANVLTF.

The genes are TRBV7-9 and TRBJ2-5; D gene uncertain. Germline CDR1 SEHNR, CDR2 FQNEAQ (reference sequence). The CDR3 runs to 15 residues. Trimming pared 11 bases from V and 5 bases from J, leaving 24 bases between. CDR3: CAGVTTSIGRETQYF. CDR3 nucleotides: TGTGCCGGAGTAACCACCTCAATAGGCCGGGAGACCCAGTACTTC. The entire variable domain, with the rest obtained from reference TRBV7-9 and TRBJ2-5, is as follows: DTGVSQNPRHKITKRGQNVTFRCDPISEHNRLYWYRQTLGQGPEFLTYFQNEAQLEKSRLLSDRFSAERPKGSFSTLEIQRTEQGDSAMYLCAGVTTSIGRETQYFGPGTRLLVL.

A few counts support this clone. The V gene is TRBV28, the J gene TRBJ1-1; 8 positions agree with TRBD1. CDR3 length equals 15 residues. V shed 2 bases and J 0 bases; nucleotides not matched to a gene: 2. The germline V gene has CDR1 MDHEN and CDR2 SYDVKM. The CDR3 DNA reads as TGTGCCAGCAGTTTAAGGGGACAGGTGAACACTGAAGCTTTCTTT. The encoded protein is CASSLRGQVNTEAFF.

This chain joins TRBV11-2 and TRBJ2-3, with 12 bases identical to TRBD1. CDR1 is SGHAT, CDR2 FQNNGV, per germline. The J segment lost 6 bases and the V segment lost 2 bases, leaving 6 bases of the junction unmatched. The CDR3 runs to 16 residues. As DNA, the CDR3 is TGTGCCAGCAGCTTACGGGGACAGGGGGCCGGGGATACGCAGTATTTT. Residues: CASSLRGQGAGDTQYF.

V gene TRBV10-1 combines with J gene TRBJ2-7, with D maybe TRBD1 (5 bases). The germline V gene has CDR1 WNHNN and CDR2 SYGVQD (reference sequence). This CDR3 has 13 residues. Between the trimmed V and J ends, which lost 0 bases and 5 bases, there was a span of 8 bases. CDR3 protein: CASSESDRNEQYF. The CDR3 coding sequence is TGCGCCAGCAGTGAGTCCGACAGAAACGAGCAGTACTTC.

This clone appeared once. The chain combines TRBV6-1 with TRBJ1-5; no firm D call. The CDR3 covers 13 residues. V lost 5 bases and J lost 4, with 9 bases in between. CDR1 MNHNS and CDR2 SASEGT come from the germline V gene. In nucleotides, the CDR3 is TGTGCCAGCAGTAGGGATTTAAATCAGCCCCAGCATTTT. Translating it yields CASSRDLNQPQHF.